This T cell receptor (beta chain) was observed in a study of blood T cell repertoires in COVID-19. Profiling relied on immunoSEQ multiplex PCR, and the TCRdb table lists in-frame clones only, not all of them. The profile shows about 180,000 clones, under 85% of them singletons. The sequenced material came from peripheral blood. The receptor's source is an elderly man with COVID-19, enrolled during active disease.

The chain's CDR3 is CASSLEVRGNTEAFF. CDR3 coding DNA: TGTGCCAGCAGCTTAGAAGTAAGGGGGAACACTGAAGCTTTCTTT. The chain joins TRBV7-9 to TRBJ1-1; maybe TRBD1 (5 bases). Germline assignment: CDR1 SEHNR and CDR2 FQNEAQ (reference sequence). The CDR3 spans 15 residues. The ends were cut back, 1 base at V and 1 base at J, with 10 bases in the middle.